This T cell receptor beta chain was sequenced in a study of blood T cell repertoires in COVID-19. Study-level information: COVID-19 samples collected from the United States, Italy and Spain covered acute and convalescent phases. In each case, the material was cDNA or gDNA derived from T cells, B-cell-depleted T cells, or PBMCs.

Under the authors' procedure: By means of reference gene primer amplification, nucleated cell counts were estimated. Using immunoSEQ multiplex PCR, the repertoire was profiled, and TCRdb retains in-frame clones only, with some absent. Clone size and the V and J calls come from that table; the DNA yielded D and trimming. The sample carries roughly 340,000 clones, about 90% recorded once. The CDR3 is 18 amino acids. CDR1 and CDR2 (germline): SGHNT, YYREEE (reference sequence). The V gene end was trimmed by 8 bases and the J gene end by 2 bases; junction bases not matched to a gene: 10. Source material: peripheral blood. The V call is TRBV5-4, the J call TRBJ2-6; 13 bases are a match to TRBD2. The clonotype comes from a woman in her late teens or twenties who had recovered from COVID-19. The CDR3: CASKRGLAGDTGANVLTF. The CDR3 DNA follows: TGTGCCAGTAAACGCGGACTAGCGGGAGATACTGGGGCCAACGTCCTGACTTTC.